This passage covers 15 T cell receptor beta chains from one sample sequenced in a study of shared clonotypes between healthy human individuals. TCRdb's table, derived via immunoSEQ multiplex PCR, lists solely in-frame clones and lacks some. The sample holds about a million clones, about three quarters seen once. The material sequenced was memory CD4+ T cells sorted from blood. Subset given: CD45RA-negative fraction. These TCRs come from a man aged 18-30 years in good health.

The chain uses TRBV19 and TRBJ1-1; the D is unclear. Germline CDR1 is LNHDA and CDR2 is SQIVND (reference sequence). The CDR3 spans 15 residues. V shed 4 bases and J shed 1 base, with 13 bases lying between them. The CDR3 sequence: CASSSLPSSNTEAFF. The CDR3 bases are TGTGCCAGTAGTAGCCTCCCCTCGTCGAACACTGAAGCTTTCTTT.

For the CDR3, the DNA is TGTGCCAGCAGTTACGGCTTTATGGGGGAGAAGTACTTC. Residues: CASSYGFMGEKYF. This chain links TRBV6-5 with TRBJ2-7, with D perhaps matching TRBD1 or TRBD2 (5 bases each). Germline assignment: CDR1 MNHEY and CDR2 SVGAGI. Trimming shortened V by 2 bases and J by 11 bases, and 16 bases separated the two germline ends. This CDR3 comprises 13 residues.

The chain links TRBV5-1 to TRBJ2-1; D might be TRBD2 (5 bases). CDR1 SGHRS and CDR2 YFSETQ come from the germline V gene. Between the trimmed V and J ends, which lost 1 base and 6 bases, there was a span of 14 bases. The length of the CDR3 is 15 residues. In DNA form, the CDR3 reads TGCGCCAGCAGCTTGAATCTGGCTAGCATCAATGAGCAGTTCTTC. Residues: CASSLNLASINEQFF.

This clone was detected only once. The genes are TRBV5-8 and TRBJ2-5; TRBD2 is a possible D gene (6 bases). Germline CDR1 is SGHTS and CDR2 is YDEGEE. Trimming shortened V by 2 bases and J by 7 bases, and 21 bases separated the two germline ends. The CDR3 is 16 amino acids. The CDR3: CASSFGLQGGGATQYF. In nucleotides, the CDR3 is TGTGCCAGCAGCTTTGGTTTGCAGGGTGGAGGGGCGACCCAGTACTTC.

In regard to this clone: Additional DNA sequences in this sample encode the identical CDR3. This chain links TRBV6-5 with TRBJ1-1; D not resolved. The germline V and J ends were trimmed by 0 bases and 1 base, with 9 bases remaining between them. The CDR3 loop spans 15 amino acids. Germline CDR1 and CDR2: MNHEY and SVGAGI. CDR3 in amino acids: CASSYSRVGNTEAFF. CDR3 nucleotide sequence: TGTGCCAGCAGTTACTCGAGGGTTGGGAACACTGAAGCTTTCTTT.

The J gene is TRBJ2-7, the V gene TRBV18, with D maybe TRBD2 (7 bases). The CDR3 spans 15 residues. Trimming cost V 3 bases and J 7 bases, with 19 bases left between them. CDR1 is KGHSH and CDR2 is LQKENI in the germline V gene. The CDR3 DNA reads as TGTGCCAGCTCACCTGCGGGGGCGGGCAAGACGGAGCAGTACTTC. Protein: CASSPAGAGKTEQYF.

The chain has TRBV28 and TRBJ1-5; D gene uncertain. This CDR3 has 12 amino acids. Germline CDR1 is MDHEN and CDR2 is SYDVKM. V dropped 8 bases and J dropped 6 bases, with 11 bases sitting between them. The CDR3 coding sequence is TGTGCCAGCGGGATAGAGATTCAGCCCCAGCATTTT. Translating gives CASGIEIQPQHF.

The rearrangement joins TRBV7-9 to TRBJ1-3; maybe TRBD1 (6 bases). Trimming left V 5 bases short and J 6 bases short, with 20 bases between. CDR1 and CDR2 (germline): SEHNR, FQNEAQ (reference sequence). The CDR3 consists of 16 residues. CDR3 DNA sequence: TGTGCCAGCAGCCCAGTAGGGGGGCCGTCTATAAACACCATATATTTT. Its protein product is CASSPVGGPSINTIYF. The full variable domain, with the rest looked up from reference TRBV7-9 and TRBJ1-3, is DTGVSQNPRHKITKRGQNVTFRCDPISEHNRLYWYRQTLGQGPEFLTYFQNEAQLEKSRLLSDRFSAERPKGSFSTLEIQRTEQGDSAMYLCASSPVGGPSINTIYFGEGSWLTVV.

This clone came up a few times. The rearrangement uses TRBV7-2 and TRBJ1-1; TRBD1 matches 7 bases. Trimming removed 5 bases from V and 4 bases from J; junction bases left unmatched: 7. The germline V gene encodes CDR1 SGHTA and CDR2 FQGNSA. The CDR3 covers 14 residues. CDR3 protein: CASSLRQGPTEAFF. CDR3 in DNA: TGTGCCAGCAGCCTTAGACAGGGCCCCACTGAAGCTTTCTTT.

The chain is built from TRBV6-6 and TRBJ1-5; D unresolved. Germline V gene sequence: CDR1 MNHNY, CDR2 SVGAGI (reference sequence). V was clipped by 4 bases and J by 1 base, with 5 bases between them. CDR3 length equals 13 residues. The CDR3 DNA reads as TGTGCCAGCAGTTTCAGCAGCAATCAGCCCCAGCATTTT. This encodes CASSFSSNQPQHF.

This clone was observed a few times. The chain employs TRBV19 and TRBJ1-2; tentatively, D is TRBD1 (6 bases). The CDR3 runs to 13 residues. Deletions cut 9 bases from V and 4 bases from J, with 15 bases between. CDR1 LNHDA and CDR2 SQIVND come from the germline V gene (reference sequence). The CDR3 sequence: CASNEQGIYGYTF. For the CDR3, the DNA is TGTGCCAGCAACGAACAGGGAATCTATGGCTACACCTTC.

This clone showed up just a few times. The rearrangement links TRBV7-2 to TRBJ2-1, with TRBD2 matching over 11 bases. V trimming: 5 bases; J trimming: 0 bases; junction bases outside the gene matches: 3. This CDR3 contains 16 residues. The germline V gene encodes CDR1 SGHTA and CDR2 FQGNSA. This CDR3 is CASSVTSGASYNEQFF. CDR3 DNA sequence: TGTGCCAGCAGCGTGACTAGCGGGGCCTCCTACAATGAGCAGTTCTTC.

The rearrangement links TRBV30 to TRBJ2-7; D not certain. The CDR3 contains 11 residues. The V end lost 1 base, the J end lost 13 bases, and 14 bases lay between the germline ends. Germline CDR1 reads GTSNPN; CDR2 reads SVGIG (reference sequence). CDR3 in amino acids: CAWSGLLRVYF. The CDR3 region has the DNA TGTGCCTGGAGTGGACTCCTCAGAGTCTACTTC.

This clone was counted between two and nine times. The chain recombines TRBV30 with TRBJ1-3; possibly TRBD1 for D (5 bases). V lost 3 bases and J lost 0, with 12 bases in between. Looked up from germline, CDR1 is GTSNPN and CDR2 is SVGIG (reference sequence). This CDR3 comprises 15 residues. For the CDR3, the DNA is TGTGCCTGGAGAATTGGAGGACACTCTGGAAACACCATATATTTT. It translates to CAWRIGGHSGNTIYF.

This clone is a singleton in its sample. The V call is TRBV10-2, the J call TRBJ2-7, with 10 bases identical to TRBD1. Germline V gene sequence: CDR1 WSHSY, CDR2 SAAADI. CDR3 length: 15 residues. J gave up 3 bases and V 0 bases, and 2 bases lay outside the gene matches. CDR3 DNA: TGCGCCAGCAGTGAGTCGACAGGGGGCATCTACGAGCAGTACTTC. The encoded protein is CASSESTGGIYEQYF.